This passage covers 27 T cell receptor beta chains from one sample sequenced in a study of blood T cell repertoires in COVID-19. TCRdb's copy holds only in-frame clones and misses some; the assay was immunoSEQ multiplex PCR. The sample contains about 270,000 clones, more than 85% of which appear only once. Sequenced sample: PBMCs or T cells enriched from blood (not recorded which). Source of these receptors: a middle-aged man who had been exposed to COVID-19.

The V call is TRBV29-1, the J call TRBJ2-2; D ambiguous. Trimming took 7 bases from V and 7 from J, leaving 10 bases between them. The CDR3 spans 11 residues. Germline CDR1 and CDR2: SQVTM and ANQGSEA. The CDR3 loop reads CSALVDGELFF. As DNA, the CDR3 is TGCAGCGCACTTGTCGACGGGGAGCTGTTTTTT.

CDR3: CASSVDRTNTEAFF. The DNA for the CDR3 is TGTGCCAGCAGCGTGGACAGGACGAACACTGAAGCTTTCTTT. V gene TRBV9 combines with J gene TRBJ1-1, with TRBD1 identical over 7 bases. The ends lost 2 bases at V and 1 base at J; junction bases unmatched: 2. CDR1 and CDR2 from the germline V gene are SGDLS and YYNGEE. CDR3 size: 14 residues.

V usage is TRBV11-2 and J usage is TRBJ2-2; tentative D call: TRBD2 (5 bases). V dropped 3 bases and J dropped 6 bases, with 11 bases sitting between them. Germline V gives CDR1 SGHAT, CDR2 FQNNGV. The CDR3 runs to 14 residues. CDR3 in DNA: TGTGCCAGCAGCTTGTTATCGGGGTCCGGGGAGCTGTTTTTT. This gives the protein CASSLLSGSGELFF.

The chain employs TRBV9 and TRBJ1-4, with D maybe TRBD1 (6 bases). Trimming removed 4 bases from V and 8 bases from J, with 18 bases in between. This CDR3 spans 15 amino acids. Germline-derived CDR1 and CDR2 are SGDLS and YYNGEE. CDR3 sequence (DNA): TGTGCCAGCAGCCCTGGGGGGGGGCGGAGCGAAAAACTGTTTTTT. This codes for CASSPGGGRSEKLFF.

The chain has TRBV7-2 and TRBJ1-5; D unclear. Germline assignment: CDR1 SGHTA and CDR2 FQGNSA. Trimming removed 10 bases at V and 0 bases at J, with 16 bases between. This CDR3 comprises 15 residues. CDR3 region: CATRNEGNSNQPQHF. The CDR3 bases are TGTGCCACACGAAATGAGGGAAATAGCAATCAGCCCCAGCATTTT.

The gene calls are TRBV7-9 and TRBJ2-5, with D maybe TRBD1 (6 bases). Trimming left V 5 bases short and J 2 bases short, with 12 bases between. Germline V gene sequence: CDR1 SEHNR, CDR2 FQNEAQ (reference sequence). The CDR3 loop spans 14 amino acids. CDR3 in amino acids: CASSKRQVQETQYF. CDR3 nucleotide sequence: TGTGCCAGCAGCAAACGACAGGTTCAAGAGACCCAGTACTTC.

A remark on this clone: Distinct nucleotide sequences in the sample also encode this CDR3. CDR3 sequence: CASSFGGTEAFF. In nucleotides, the CDR3 is TGTGCCAGCAGTTTTGGAGGGACTGAAGCTTTCTTT. The rearrangement links TRBV28 to TRBJ1-1; D unresolved. CDR3 size: 12 residues. The germline V gene has CDR1 MDHEN and CDR2 SYDVKM. The V gene lost 3 bases and the J gene lost 5 bases, with 7 bases spanning the gap.

J is TRBJ2-2 and V is TRBV19, with 8 bases lining up with TRBD1. Germline-derived CDR1 and CDR2 are LNHDA and SQIVND (reference sequence). CDR3 length: 15 amino acids. Trimming at V came to 1 base and at J to 5 bases, leaving 3 bases not matched to a gene. The CDR3 protein is CASSIGTGRTGELFF. The CDR3 DNA sequence: TGTGCCAGTAGTATAGGGACAGGGAGAACCGGGGAGCTGTTTTTT.

J is TRBJ2-2 and V is TRBV29-1, with a weak D call TRBD2 (6 bases). V was clipped by 2 bases and J by 6 bases, with 13 bases between them. The CDR3 length is 14 residues. CDR1 is SQVTM, CDR2 ANQGSEA, per germline. The CDR3 sequence: CSVEIPPGAGELFF. CDR3 bases: TGCAGCGTTGAAATACCGCCGGGGGCCGGGGAGCTGTTTTTT.

This sequence joins TRBV28 and TRBJ2-3; no definite D call. This CDR3 spans 12 amino acids. Trimming took off 2 bases at V and 8 bases at J, with 8 bases between the two ends. Germline V gene data show CDR1 as MDHEN and CDR2 as SYDVKM. The CDR3 DNA reads as TGTGCCAGCAGTTTAAATCCCGGTACGCAGTATTTT. It is translated as CASSLNPGTQYF.

This clone showed up just once. This sequence joins TRBV14 and TRBJ1-2, with 7 bases aligning to TRBD1. The CDR3 is made up of 12 amino acids. After removal of 4 bases from V and 5 bases from J, the junction contained 1 base not matched to a gene. CDR1 is SGHDN, CDR2 FVKESK, per germline. Here the CDR3 DNA reads TGTGCCAGCAGCCCAGGGGGGTATGGCTACACCTTC. Translation gives CASSPGGYGYTF.

The rearrangement joins TRBV9 to TRBJ2-3; no reliable D call. Trimming shortened V by 0 bases and J by 5 bases, and 7 bases separated the two germline ends. The germline V gene has CDR1 SGDLS and CDR2 YYNGEE. The CDR3 is made up of 13 amino acids. In DNA, the CDR3 is TGTGCCAGCAGCGTAGACCCGGTAGATACGCAGTATTTT. It specifies CASSVDPVDTQYF.

J is TRBJ2-1 and V is TRBV19; D might be TRBD2 (6 bases). The CDR3 is 16 amino acids. The germline CDR1 and CDR2 sequences are LNHDA and SQIVND (reference sequence). V was pared by 3 bases and J by 6 bases, with 18 bases between. This CDR3 is CASSILWREGVNEQFF. CDR3 coding DNA: TGTGCCAGTAGTATTTTATGGCGGGAAGGGGTCAATGAGCAGTTCTTC.

The chain combines TRBV9 with TRBJ2-2; D is unresolved. The germline V gene has CDR1 SGDLS and CDR2 YYNGEE. The V end lost 3 bases, the J end lost 0 bases, and 9 bases lay between the germline ends. The CDR3 has 15 amino acids. The CDR3 region has the DNA TGTGCCAGCAGCGCAAATACACCGAACACCGGGGAGCTGTTTTTT. It encodes CASSANTPNTGELFF. The whole variable domain, remainder taken from reference TRBV9 and TRBJ2-2, is DSGVTQTPKHLITATGQRVTLRCSPRSGDLSVYWYQQSLDQGLQFLIQYYNGEERAKGNILERFSAQQFPDLHSELNLSSLELGDSALYFCASSANTPNTGELFFGEGSRLTVL.

V and J are TRBV27 and TRBJ1-3, with D unclear. The CDR3 spans 16 residues. CDR1 is MNHEY and CDR2 is SMNVEV in the germline V gene (reference sequence). V was pared by 2 bases and J by 0 bases, with 11 bases between. The CDR3 DNA reads TGTGCCAGCAGTTTAAACGGACTGAGCTCTGGAAACACCATATATTTT. Amino acid sequence: CASSLNGLSSGNTIYF.

The rearrangement joins TRBV5-4 to TRBJ1-5; D not resolved. Trimming cost V 1 base and J 0 bases, with 8 bases left between them. This CDR3 comprises 15 residues. The germline V gene has CDR1 SGHNT and CDR2 YYREEE (reference sequence). In nucleotides, the CDR3 is TGTGCCAGCAGCTTGACACCCAATAGCAATCAGCCCCAGCATTTT. This encodes CASSLTPNSNQPQHF.

The V gene is TRBV30, the J gene TRBJ1-2, with D maybe TRBD1 (5 bases). In germline, CDR1 is GTSNPN, CDR2 SVGIG (reference sequence). There are 11 residues in the CDR3. V gave up 0 bases and J gave up 12 bases, with 11 bases separating them. CDR3 DNA: TGTGCCTGGAGTGTCACGGGGGTAGACACCTTC. Its translation: CAWSVTGVDTF. The entire variable domain, with the rest obtained from reference TRBV30 and TRBJ1-2, is as follows: SQTIHQWPATLVQPVGSPLSLECTVEGTSNPNLYWYRQAAGRGLQLLFYSVGIGQISSEVPQNLSASRPQDRQFILSSKKLLLSDSGFYLCAWSVTGVDTFGSGTRLTVV.

The chain recombines TRBV4-1 with TRBJ2-7, with a weak D call TRBD2 (5 bases). V gave up 3 bases and J gave up 11 bases, with 14 bases separating them. Germline CDR1 reads MGHRA; CDR2 reads YSYEKL. This CDR3 comprises 12 residues. The CDR3 sequence: CASSQPSRGKYF. The CDR3 bases are TGCGCCAGCAGCCAGCCATCTAGAGGGAAGTACTTC.

This chain joins TRBV29-1 and TRBJ2-7, with 13 bases that match TRBD2. The CDR3 sequence is 15 residues long. Per the germline V gene, CDR1 is SQVTM and CDR2 is ANQGSEA. Trimming cost V 7 bases and J 5 bases; bases outside gene matches: 11. As DNA, the CDR3 is TGCAGCGGCCAAGGACTAGCGGGAGTTTTCAACGAGCAGTACTTC. The encoded protein is CSGQGLAGVFNEQYF.

The chain recombines TRBV4-3 with TRBJ2-2; D is ambiguous. In germline, CDR1 is LGHNA, CDR2 YSLEER. V lost 0 bases to trimming and J lost 4 bases, with 15 bases between them. This CDR3 is built from 17 residues. The CDR3 region has the DNA TGCGCCAGCAGCCAAGAAACTGATCTTGAGCTCACCGGGGAGCTGTTTTTT. Encoded protein: CASSQETDLELTGELFF.

This rearrangement joins TRBV11-2 to TRBJ1-1, with D possibly being TRBD1 (5 bases). This CDR3 region has 15 residues. Germline V gene lookup returns CDR1 SGHAT and CDR2 FQNNGV. V lost 5 bases, J lost 5 bases, and 18 bases lay in between. The CDR3 reads CASSLPFRGWTEAFF. The CDR3 nucleotides are TGTGCCAGCAGCCTACCTTTCCGGGGGTGGACTGAAGCTTTCTTT.

V usage is TRBV4-1 and J usage is TRBJ2-1; 8 bases are shared with TRBD1. Trimming at V came to 3 bases and at J to 5 bases, leaving 12 bases not matched to a gene. This CDR3 spans 17 amino acids. Germline CDR1 and CDR2: MGHRA and YSYEKL. The CDR3 here is CASSQRYGQGIHNEQFF. The DNA of the CDR3 is TGCGCCAGCAGCCAGCGGTATGGACAGGGTATTCACAATGAGCAGTTCTTC.

The rearrangement joins TRBV28 to TRBJ1-5, with no clear D. V lost 3 bases and J 5 bases, leaving 14 bases between the germline ends. Per the germline V gene, CDR1 is MDHEN and CDR2 is SYDVKM. CDR3 size: 15 residues. Written as DNA, the CDR3 is TGTGCCAGCAGTTTGCGAGGGCGAAGGGATCAGCCCCAGCATTTT. Translating it yields CASSLRGRRDQPQHF.

V gene TRBV6-2 or TRBV6-3 combines with J gene TRBJ2-7, with 10 bases that match TRBD1. Germline V gives CDR1 MNHEY, CDR2 SVGEGT. Germline trimming cut 2 bases from V and 6 bases from J; bases unmatched to any gene: 4. CDR3 size: 14 residues. In DNA form, the CDR3 reads TGTGCCAGCAGTTACACACGGACAGGGGGCGAGCAGTACTTC. It yields the protein CASSYTRTGGEQYF.

In its sample, this clone was seen a few times. V is TRBV24-1 and J is TRBJ1-1; no clear D gene. Trimming took 2 bases from V and 3 from J, leaving 6 bases between them. This CDR3 is 13 amino acids long. CDR1 KGHDR and CDR2 SFDVKD come from the germline V gene. CDR3 in amino acids: CATSDWQDTEAFF. The CDR3 DNA reads as TGTGCCACCAGTGATTGGCAGGACACTGAAGCTTTCTTT.

This rearrangement joins TRBV4-2 to TRBJ1-4, with D unresolved. CDR1 and CDR2 from the germline V gene are LGHNA and YNFKEQ. This CDR3 has 14 amino acids. Deletions cut 4 bases from V and 3 bases from J, with 9 bases between. CDR3 DNA: TGTGCCAGCAGCCCCGGAGGTTCTAATGAAAAACTGTTTTTT. This codes for CASSPGGSNEKLFF.

The V gene is TRBV5-1, the J gene TRBJ1-1; TRBD1 matches 7 bases. The CDR3 consists of 14 residues. V lost 0 bases to trimming and J lost 6 bases; unmatched junction nucleotides: 5. Germline-derived CDR1 and CDR2 are SGHRS and YFSETQ. The CDR3 DNA follows: TGCGCCAGCAGCTTGGGACAGGGATATCCTGAAGCTTTCTTT. It encodes CASSLGQGYPEAFF.